This TCR beta chain was obtained from a study of blood T cells in healthy people across ages. Background on the study: Roughly one uniquely barcoded beta molecule per two T cells was captured.

This CDR3 contains 17 residues. The germline CDR1 and CDR2 sequences are SGHRS and YFSETQ. The trim removed 4 bases at V and 9 bases at J, leaving 15 bases unmatched. Notes on the study in general: Per million T cells, the diversity of TCR beta decreased roughly linearly as age advanced. Investigators treated diversity estimates from one million T cells as underestimates. The study found more naive CD4+ cells and higher diversity in long-lived than aged donors.

Comments on this clonotype: Its specificity is unknown.

Through a sample-barcoded 5' primer and a J-beta primer mix, a second PCR was run for about 6 to 12 cycles. MiXCR, applied by TCRdb to the 5' RACE reads, yields one record per CDR3 protein. Of some 750,000 distinct CDR3 sequences listed, about 20% are singletons. Sequencing input: blood. V usage is TRBV5-1 and J usage is TRBJ2-1, with 11 bases identical to TRBD2. The receptor comes from a man in his 70s in good health. The CDR3, as DNA: TGCGCCAGCAGCACAAGGCAACTAGCGGGGGTTGTGGTTGAGCAGTTCTTC. It specifies CASSTRQLAGVVVEQFF.